The 6 T cell receptor beta chains below were found in one sample sequenced in a study of T cells in tuberculosis (dated by TCRdb to the late 2010s). What this sample's time point label stands for: new active TB diagnosis, blood taken before or within 7 days of starting treatment. Library method: the immunoSEQ multiplex PCR assay. In its TCRdb copy, this immuneACCESS table keeps in-frame sequences only and misses some clones. Where compared with another copy, unresolved V genes explain less than half of these, and the others have no known cause. The sample includes about 34,000 clones, with more than 85% observed a single time. The ten largest account for 2% to 2.5% of the sample. Here the sequenced sample was PBMCs, taken at tuberculosis diagnosis. These receptors came from an adult with tuberculosis.

The chain recombines TRBV2 with TRBJ2-5; D gene ambiguous. The J call is uncertain, as TRBJ2-7 better fits the DNA end. The CDR3 length is 14 residues. CDR1 and CDR2 (germline): SNHLY, FYNNEI. The CDR3 DNA is TGTGCCAGCACCCAAGGCGGCCCTCTCTACGAGCAGTACTTC. Its protein is CASTQGGPLYEQYF.

The chain carries TRBV30 and TRBJ1-5; TRBD1 matches at 8 bases. With 1 base clipped from V and 6 bases from J, the junction kept 5 bases outside the gene matches. Germline CDR1 GTSNPN, CDR2 SVGIG (reference sequence). The CDR3 totals 14 residues. In DNA, the CDR3 is TGTGCCTGGAGTGGGTCAGGGGGCGGTCAGCCCCAGCATTTT. It specifies CAWSGSGGGQPQHF. The full variable domain, its missing parts supplied by reference TRBV30 and TRBJ1-5, is SQTIHQWPATLVQPVGSPLSLECTVEGTSNPNLYWYRQAAGRGLQLLFYSVGIGQISSEVPQNLSASRPQDRQFILSSKKLLLSDSGFYLCAWSGSGGGQPQHFGDGTRLSIL.

J is TRBJ2-2 and V is TRBV28; 9 positions match TRBD1. V lost 8 bases to trimming and J lost 7 bases; unmatched junction nucleotides: 14. This CDR3 contains 16 residues. Germline assignment: CDR1 MDHEN and CDR2 SYDVKM. CDR3 in amino acids: CASSIPGTGKGGELFF. In DNA form, the CDR3 reads TGTGCCAGCTCCATCCCCGGGACAGGGAAGGGCGGGGAGCTGTTTTTT.

CDR3 sequence: CASRTTGGDDYGYTF. The CDR3, as DNA: TGTGCCAGCAGGACCACAGGGGGGGATGACTATGGCTACACCTTC. The rearrangement joins TRBV28 to TRBJ1-2; TRBD1 matches at 8 bases. There are 15 residues in the CDR3. The ends lost 6 bases at V and 3 bases at J; junction bases unmatched: 9. Germline-derived CDR1 and CDR2 are MDHEN and SYDVKM.

The chain links TRBV11-2 to TRBJ1-2, with 9 bases fitting TRBD1. The junction had 5 bases not matched to a gene; V was cut back by 3 bases and J by 3 bases. Germline CDR1 is SGHAT and CDR2 is FQNNGV. The CDR3 spans 15 residues. The CDR3 nucleotides are TGTGCCAGCAGCTTGGGGACAGGGAGTCACTATGGCTACACCTTC. Translated: CASSLGTGSHYGYTF.

This clone is a singleton in its sample. This chain joins TRBV4-3 and TRBJ1-2; no definite D call. Trimming stripped 3 bases from V and 4 bases from J, with 18 bases between. The germline V gene has CDR1 LGHNA and CDR2 YSLEER. The CDR3 is 16 residues long. The CDR3 reads CASSQKTGGTIYGYTF. The CDR3 DNA follows: TGCGCCAGCAGCCAGAAAACGGGAGGAACCATCTATGGCTACACCTTC.